This passage covers 31 T cell receptor beta chains from one sample sequenced in a study of CD8+ T cells in alopecia areata. Extraction and reverse transcription of RNA yielded cDNA as the sequencing template. TCRdb's copy holds only in-frame clones and misses some; the assay was immunoSEQ multiplex PCR. There are 65,000 to 100,000 clones in the sample; just over 50% occur only once, and 5.7% lies in the top ten. Sequences were obtained from NKG2D-high CD8+ T cells sorted from blood. The source is a human donor with alopecia areata.

This clone came up a few times. This chain joins TRBV13 and TRBJ2-4; D remains unclear. The CDR3 is 13 residues long. Trimming stripped 5 bases from V and 12 bases from J, with 17 bases between. Germline V CDR1 and CDR2: PRHDT, FYEKMQ (reference sequence). DNA of the CDR3: TGTGCCAGCAGCCGAGAGCAGGAATCGGCTCAGTACTTC. It codes for CASSREQESAQYF.

This clone was picked up a small number of times. V is TRBV10-3 and J is TRBJ1-2; D is possibly TRBD1 (6 bases). The ends were cut back, 8 bases at V and 2 bases at J, with 9 bases in the middle. Per the germline V gene, CDR1 is ENHRY and CDR2 is SYGVKD. CDR3 length: 12 residues. Here the CDR3 DNA reads TGTGCCATCCATGGGGGCAACTATGGCTACACCTTC. Protein product: CAIHGGNYGYTF.

There are a few counts of this clone. This chain links TRBV4-1 with TRBJ1-1, with unresolved D. This CDR3 has 12 residues. Trimming stripped 6 bases from V and 1 base from J, with 6 bases between. Germline CDR1 MGHRA, CDR2 YSYEKL. The CDR3 nucleotides read TGCGCCAGCAGTATGGGGAACACTGAAGCTTTCTTT. It is translated as CASSMGNTEAFF.

The table lists this clone with a few counts. J is TRBJ2-7 and V is TRBV5-1; D is possibly TRBD1 or TRBD2 (5 bases each). The CDR3 consists of 14 residues. Germline assignment: CDR1 SGHRS and CDR2 YFSETQ. The ends were cut back, 4 bases at V and 2 bases at J, with 13 bases in the middle. The CDR3 spells CASSTRDATYEQYF. The CDR3 region has the DNA TGCGCCAGCAGCACTAGGGACGCAACCTACGAGCAGTACTTC.

The chain has TRBV4-1 and TRBJ1-1, with TRBD1 matching over 8 bases. CDR1 MGHRA and CDR2 YSYEKL come from the germline V gene. V shed 3 bases, J shed 4 bases, and the junction held 4 bases outside the gene matches. The CDR3 covers 14 residues. The CDR3 is CASSQVTGVTEAFF. As DNA, the CDR3 is TGCGCCAGCAGCCAGGTGACAGGGGTCACTGAAGCTTTCTTT.

J is TRBJ2-7 and V is TRBV7-2, with D hard to call. Germline CDR1 reads SGHTA; CDR2 reads FQGNSA. Trimming shortened V by 5 bases and J by 3 bases, and 8 bases separated the two germline ends. The CDR3 sequence is 12 residues long. CDR3 in amino acids: CASSGVGYEQYF. As DNA, the CDR3 is TGTGCCAGCAGCGGGGTAGGCTACGAGCAGTACTTC.

This clone has just a few counts. This chain joins TRBV5-1 and TRBJ2-5; D is possibly TRBD1 (6 bases). This CDR3 has 14 amino acids. Trimming stripped 4 bases from V and 2 bases from J, with 12 bases between. The germline gives CDR1 SGHRS, CDR2 YFSETQ. The CDR3 is CASSHDRFQETQYF. CDR3 nucleotides: TGCGCCAGCAGCCATGACAGGTTTCAAGAGACCCAGTACTTC.

The chain recombines TRBV4-3 with TRBJ2-7; D is undetermined. CDR1 is LGHNA, CDR2 YSLEER, per germline. This CDR3 has 13 residues. The V gene lost 1 base and the J gene lost 3 bases, with 7 bases spanning the gap. CDR3 sequence reads: CASSQATNYEQYF. The CDR3 nucleotides read TGCGCCAGCAGCCAAGCGACCAACTACGAGCAGTACTTC.

The V gene is TRBV30, the J gene TRBJ2-7; the D is unclear. V gave up 2 bases and J gave up 3 bases, with 5 bases separating them. Germline V CDR1 and CDR2: GTSNPN, SVGIG (reference sequence). The CDR3 totals 11 residues. The DNA for the CDR3 is TGTGCCTGGAGTACAGTCTACGAGCAGTACTTC. Translating gives CAWSTVYEQYF.

The chain couples TRBV28 to TRBJ2-7; 11 bases are shared with TRBD2. The CDR3 has 18 residues. Per the germline V gene, CDR1 is MDHEN and CDR2 is SYDVKM. J gave up 0 bases and V 5 bases, and 12 bases lay outside the gene matches. The CDR3 protein is CASSLLGGTSGYSYEQYF. The CDR3 DNA reads as TGTGCCAGCAGTCTCTTGGGGGGGACTAGCGGATACTCCTACGAGCAGTACTTC.

The rearrangement uses TRBV21-1 and TRBJ2-5; the D call of TRBD2 is as the table states it, not checked on the DNA. TRBV21-1 is classified as a pseudogene. This CDR3 contains 17 residues. The CDR3 nucleotides read TGTGCCAGCAGCAATAAAGGACTAGCGGGACACCAAGAGACCCAGTACTTC. This encodes CASSNKGLAGHQETQYF.

CDR3 sequence: CAWSVGTGDGYTF. The CDR3, as DNA: TGTGCCTGGAGTGTCGGGACAGGGGATGGCTACACCTTC. The chain combines TRBV30 with TRBJ1-2, with 10 positions matching TRBD1. V lost 0 bases to trimming and J lost 6 bases; unmatched junction nucleotides: 1. The CDR3 sequence is 13 residues long. The germline CDR1 and CDR2 sequences are GTSNPN and SVGIG (reference sequence).

The chain links TRBV27 to TRBJ2-7; tentatively, D is TRBD2 (6 bases). The ends were cut back, 3 bases at V and 8 bases at J, with 23 bases in the middle. CDR3 length equals 16 residues. Germline loops: CDR1 MNHEY, CDR2 SMNVEV (reference sequence). CDR3 nucleotides: TGTGCCAGCAGTTTCAGTCTCGGGTTGCGGGGCCAGAAGCAGTACTTC. It translates to CASSFSLGLRGQKQYF.

This clone has a handful of counts. The CDR3 sequence is CATSRDQDGSYEQYF. The CDR3 DNA sequence: TGTGCCACCAGCAGAGACCAGGACGGTTCCTACGAGCAGTACTTC. The chain employs TRBV15 and TRBJ2-7, with no clear D. The V end lost 0 bases, the J end lost 1 base, and 10 bases lay between the germline ends. Germline V gives CDR1 LNHNV, CDR2 YYDKDF (reference sequence). The CDR3 covers 15 residues.

This CDR3 reads CASSSRETASNEQFF. CDR3 bases: TGTGCCAGCAGTTCTCGGGAGACAGCTTCCAATGAGCAGTTCTTC. This sequence joins TRBV27 and TRBJ2-1; D possibly corresponds to TRBD2 (6 bases). The length of the CDR3 is 15 residues. Germline loops: CDR1 MNHEY, CDR2 SMNVEV (reference sequence). Trimming cost V 4 bases and J 6 bases, with 16 bases left between them.

This sequence joins TRBV15 and TRBJ2-3; no clear D. Deletions cut 2 bases from V and 0 bases from J, with 18 bases between. Germline CDR1 and CDR2: LNHNV and YYDKDF (reference sequence). The CDR3 is 18 amino acids. CDR3 residues: CATSRNILVASSTDTQYF. In nucleotides, the CDR3 is TGTGCCACCAGCAGAAACATCCTCGTGGCTTCTAGCACAGATACGCAGTATTTT.

V usage is TRBV7-2 and J usage is TRBJ2-1; 7 bases align to TRBD2. CDR3 size: 13 residues. Trimming at V came to 3 bases and at J to 4 bases, leaving 0 bases not matched to a gene. From germline, CDR1 is SGHTA and CDR2 FQGNSA. The chain's CDR3 is CASSFGGYNEQFF. The CDR3 DNA reads TGTGCCAGCAGCTTCGGGGGGTACAATGAGCAGTTCTTC.

This sequence joins TRBV14 and TRBJ2-2, with a weak D call TRBD2 (5 bases). Trimming shortened V by 8 bases and J by 4 bases, and 11 bases separated the two germline ends. Germline V gene data show CDR1 as SGHDN and CDR2 as FVKESK. The CDR3 contains 13 residues. The CDR3 sequence: CASALRVTGELFF. CDR3 coding DNA: TGTGCCAGCGCATTGAGGGTCACCGGGGAGCTGTTTTTT.

The gene calls are TRBV11-1 and TRBJ1-2; D gene unclear. V was shortened by 3 bases and J by 0 bases, with 8 bases between the two germline ends. CDR1 and CDR2 (germline): SGHAT, FQDESV (reference sequence). This CDR3 is built from 14 residues. The CDR3 DNA reads as TGTGCCAGCAGCTTCCGGGAAGCTAACTATGGCTACACCTTC. Its translation is CASSFREANYGYTF.

The chain recombines TRBV9 with TRBJ2-5, with 7 bases lining up with TRBD1. This CDR3 spans 13 amino acids. The germline gives CDR1 SGDLS, CDR2 YYNGEE. J gave up 3 bases and V 2 bases, and 1 base lay outside the gene matches. The CDR3 here is CASSVTGEETQYF. CDR3 in DNA: TGTGCCAGCAGCGTCACAGGGGAAGAGACCCAGTACTTC.

The chain couples TRBV4-2 to TRBJ2-6, with D unclear. The length of the CDR3 is 19 residues. CDR1 LGHNA and CDR2 YNFKEQ come from the germline V gene. V was pared by 3 bases and J by 0 bases, with 18 bases between. CDR3 DNA sequence: TGTGCCAGCAGCCAGGAAGATAGGCAGGTACTCTCTGGGGCCAACGTCCTGACTTTC. This encodes CASSQEDRQVLSGANVLTF.

This chain connects TRBV2 to TRBJ2-7; no clear D. This CDR3 has 10 residues. Germline CDR1 SNHLY, CDR2 FYNNEI. The ends were cut back, 3 bases at V and 9 bases at J, with 6 bases in the middle. The DNA for the CDR3 is TGTGCCAGCAGTGACATTTTGCAGTACTTC. Translation: CASSDILQYF.

J is TRBJ1-1 and V is TRBV27; D ambiguous. This CDR3 spans 13 amino acids. The ends were cut back, 0 bases at V and 7 bases at J, with 9 bases in the middle. Germline assignment: CDR1 MNHEY and CDR2 SMNVEV (reference sequence). The CDR3 sequence is CASSLSMESEAFF. DNA for the CDR3: TGTGCCAGCAGTTTATCGATGGAGAGTGAAGCTTTCTTT.

This clone was observed a few times. The rearrangement links TRBV20-1 to TRBJ2-1; TRBD1 aligns across 8 bases. With V trimmed by 5 bases and J by 8 bases, 2 bases remained unmatched. The germline V gene has CDR1 DFQATT and CDR2 SNEGSKA (reference sequence). There are 11 residues in the CDR3. The CDR3 reads CSAPTGDEQFF. CDR3 nucleotides: TGCAGTGCTCCGACAGGGGATGAGCAGTTCTTC.

V usage is TRBV29-1 and J usage is TRBJ1-2, with 8 bases aligning to TRBD1. Trimming cost V 6 bases and J 3 bases; bases outside gene matches: 6. The CDR3 length is 13 residues. CDR1 and CDR2 from the germline V gene are SQVTM and ANQGSEA. CDR3 coding DNA: TGCAGCGTCCCGACAGGGGTGGACTATGGCTACACCTTC. Amino acids: CSVPTGVDYGYTF.

The chain carries TRBV7-9 and TRBJ2-3; D gene uncertain. The germline V and J ends were trimmed by 3 bases and 6 bases, with 4 bases remaining between them. Germline V lookup: CDR1 SEHNR, CDR2 FQNEAQ (reference sequence). The CDR3 contains 11 residues. In DNA, the CDR3 is TGTGCCAGCAGCTTGGTTGATACGCAGTATTTT. Translation: CASSLVDTQYF.

The chain employs TRBV9 and TRBJ2-3, with TRBD2 identical over 7 bases. CDR3 size: 15 residues. The V segment lost 0 bases and the J segment 3 bases; nucleotides outside the gene matches: 4. Germline V gene data show CDR1 as SGDLS and CDR2 as YYNGEE. CDR3 DNA: TGTGCCAGCAGCGTAGTGGTTAGCGGGACAGATACGCAGTATTTT. Amino acids: CASSVVVSGTDTQYF.

The chain employs TRBV29-1 and TRBJ2-7, with 9 bases aligning to TRBD1. The junction had 10 bases not matched to a gene; V was cut back by 5 bases and J by 5 bases. This CDR3 comprises 14 residues. CDR1 is SQVTM, CDR2 ANQGSEA, per germline. Here the CDR3 reads CSVKGDRVTNEQYF. Here the CDR3 DNA reads TGCAGCGTTAAGGGGGACAGGGTTACCAACGAGCAGTACTTC.

This rearrangement joins TRBV29-1 to TRBJ2-1, with a possible D match to TRBD1 (6 bases). The CDR3 runs 13 residues. Germline V gives CDR1 SQVTM, CDR2 ANQGSEA. V lost 7 bases and J lost 5, with 15 bases in between. The CDR3 DNA sequence: TGCAGCGCACTACAGGGTTTTAACAATGAGCAGTTCTTC. This codes for CSALQGFNNEQFF.

This chain joins TRBV18 and TRBJ2-1; D not resolved. Trimming cost V 3 bases and J 9 bases, with 15 bases left between them. The CDR3 spans 14 residues. Germline loops: CDR1 KGHSH, CDR2 LQKENI. The CDR3 sequence is CASSPRTQIGEQFF. The CDR3 coding sequence is TGTGCCAGCTCACCCAGAACCCAGATCGGTGAGCAGTTCTTC.

This chain joins TRBV15 and TRBJ2-2, with D possibly being TRBD1 or TRBD2 (5 bases each). CDR1 and CDR2 (germline): LNHNV, YYDKDF (reference sequence). V gave up 8 bases and J gave up 6 bases, with 10 bases separating them. This CDR3 contains 12 residues. This CDR3 reads CATPGASGELFF. CDR3 bases: TGTGCCACCCCCGGGGCTTCCGGGGAGCTGTTTTTT.